The 21 T cell receptor beta chains reported below all come from one sample, sequenced in a study of blood T cell repertoires in COVID-19. Sequencing used immunoSEQ multiplex PCR; TCRdb keeps in-frame clones, though not all of them. Seen here are some 280,000 clones, 80% to 90% observed once, and the top ten hold 2.5% to 3%. The specimen sequenced was peripheral blood. These receptors originate from a woman in her twenties or thirties with active or convalescent COVID-19.

This clone occurred a few times. The V gene is TRBV29-1, the J gene TRBJ1-2, with D unresolved. V was cut by 8 bases and J by 0 bases, with 10 bases left in between. Germline CDR1 reads SQVTM; CDR2 reads ANQGSEA. The CDR3 consists of 12 residues. The DNA of the CDR3 is TGCAGCAGCCGCAACGCTAACTATGGCTACACCTTC. It encodes CSSRNANYGYTF.

The chain combines TRBV6-2 or TRBV6-3 with TRBJ1-5; D gene ambiguous. The germline V gene encodes CDR1 MNHEY and CDR2 SVGEGT. V was cut by 0 bases and J by 2 bases, with 11 bases left in between. The CDR3 is made up of 16 amino acids. The CDR3 DNA reads as TGTGCCAGCAGTTACTCCCCAGGAATGGGCAATCAGCCCCAGCATTTT. It yields the protein CASSYSPGMGNQPQHF.

This chain joins TRBV6-2 or TRBV6-3 and TRBJ2-3, with no clear D. Germline CDR1 MNHEY, CDR2 SVGEGT. The V end was cut by 1 base, the J end by 0 bases, with 11 bases between. This CDR3 is built from 16 residues. CDR3: CASSYFPYSSTDTQYF. The CDR3 nucleotides are TGTGCCAGCAGTTACTTTCCGTATTCTAGCACAGATACGCAGTATTTT.

The chain has TRBV7-2 and TRBJ1-5; tentative D call: TRBD1 (6 bases). V gave up 5 bases and J gave up 4 bases, with 12 bases separating them. The CDR3 has 14 amino acids. Germline lookup yields CDR1 SGHTA and CDR2 FQGNSA. The CDR3 loop reads CASSQRTGNQPQHF. The CDR3, as DNA: TGTGCCAGCAGCCAACGTACAGGGAATCAGCCCCAGCATTTT.

The chain couples TRBV5-5 to TRBJ2-7, with TRBD1 matching 7 bases. Germline CDR1 SGHKS, CDR2 YYEKEE (reference sequence). The CDR3 runs to 15 residues. Trimming at V came to 4 bases and at J to 2 bases, leaving 9 bases not matched to a gene. The CDR3 region has the DNA TGTGCCAGCAGCCTACAGGGGATTAGCGCCTACGAGCAGTACTTC. Translating it yields CASSLQGISAYEQYF.

This clone was seen more than once but under ten times. The chain employs TRBV30 and TRBJ1-1, with TRBD1 as a possible D gene (6 bases). The CDR3 covers 15 residues. In germline, CDR1 is GTSNPN, CDR2 SVGIG (reference sequence). Trimming pared 4 bases from V and 2 bases from J, leaving 17 bases between. In DNA form, the CDR3 reads TGTGCCTGGATAGTCCAGGGGCTTTCTAACACTGAAGCTTTCTTT. Amino acid sequence: CAWIVQGLSNTEAFF. Together with reference TRBV30 and TRBJ1-1, the CDR3 gives the full variable domain: SQTIHQWPATLVQPVGSPLSLECTVEGTSNPNLYWYRQAAGRGLQLLFYSVGIGQISSEVPQNLSASRPQDRQFILSSKKLLLSDSGFYLCAWIVQGLSNTEAFFGQGTRLTVV.

The chain uses TRBV12-3 or TRBV12-4 and TRBJ1-1; tentatively, D is TRBD1 (6 bases). The CDR3 is 12 residues long. V was clipped by 1 base and J by 11 bases, with 11 bases between them. The CDR3 nucleotides are TGTGCCAGCAGTTTAGGCAGGGGCCGCGCTTTCTTT. Encoded protein: CASSLGRGRAFF.

This sequence joins TRBV25-1 and TRBJ1-4; the D is unclear. Trimming took 0 bases from V and 10 from J, leaving 15 bases between them. This CDR3 has 15 amino acids. CDR1 MGHDK and CDR2 SYGVNS come from the germline V gene. The CDR3 DNA reads as TGTGCCAGCAGTGAATATTCGGGTCCAAGCGGAAAACTGTTTTTT. Residues: CASSEYSGPSGKLFF.

This clone has just one count. V usage is TRBV28 and J usage is TRBJ2-5; D is possibly TRBD1 (6 bases). This CDR3 is built from 15 residues. Trimming removed 5 bases from V and 5 bases from J, with 18 bases in between. Germline V gene sequence: CDR1 MDHEN, CDR2 SYDVKM. The CDR3 here is CASSTRRGAVETQYF. The CDR3 DNA sequence: TGTGCCAGCAGTACCCGCAGGGGCGCGGTGGAGACCCAGTACTTC.

The chain is built from TRBV27 and TRBJ1-5; D remains ambiguous. The ends were cut back, 3 bases at V and 6 bases at J, with 9 bases in the middle. This CDR3 is built from 13 residues. From germline, CDR1 is MNHEY and CDR2 SMNVEV (reference sequence). For the CDR3, the DNA is TGTGCCAGCAGTTTCCAGGCGTTTCAGCCCCAGCATTTT. Protein: CASSFQAFQPQHF.

The rearrangement links TRBV25-1 to TRBJ1-6; no clear D. The CDR3 is made up of 16 amino acids. V shed 7 bases and J shed 3 bases, with 16 bases lying between them. Germline values: CDR1 MGHDK, CDR2 SYGVNS. CDR3 in amino acids: CASKSGGPFYNSPLHF. CDR3 nucleotides: TGTGCCAGCAAGAGCGGCGGACCCTTCTATAATTCACCCCTCCACTTT.

The sample holds a few counts of this clone. The chain joins TRBV15 to TRBJ2-5, with unresolved D. The CDR3 runs to 14 residues. The V and J ends lost 1 base and 4 bases respectively, with 10 bases between them. Per germline, CDR1 LNHNV and CDR2 YYDKDF (reference sequence). CDR3 protein: CATSRVGSGETQYF. The CDR3 DNA sequence: TGTGCCACCAGCAGAGTCGGATCGGGAGAGACCCAGTACTTC.

The chain joins TRBV6-1 to TRBJ2-1; 10 nucleotides align to TRBD2. V trimming: 3 bases; J trimming: 8 bases; junction bases outside the gene matches: 10. Germline V lookup: CDR1 MNHNS, CDR2 SASEGT. CDR3 length equals 16 residues. The CDR3 DNA follows: TGTGCCAGCAGTGATGAGCGGGGGGGCCTCTTCCATGAGCAGTTCTTC. Translated: CASSDERGGLFHEQFF.

This chain uses TRBV3-1 (or the pseudogene TRBV3-2) with TRBJ2-3; 8 bases are a match to TRBD2. CDR3 size: 15 residues. V lost 2 bases and J lost 0; bases outside the gene matches: 1. Germline CDR1 and CDR2: LGHDT and YNNKEL (reference sequence). The CDR3 DNA follows: TGTGCCAGCAGCCAACGGGGGGGAAGCACAGATACGCAGTATTTT. Protein product: CASSQRGGSTDTQYF.

In DNA, the CDR3 is TGCAGCGTTGAGAGTCTTAGCGGGGCGAGGAATGAGCAGTTCTTC. This encodes CSVESLSGARNEQFF. The rearrangement joins TRBV29-1 to TRBJ2-1; 8 bases agree with TRBD2. Germline assignment: CDR1 SQVTM and CDR2 ANQGSEA. V gave up 3 bases and J gave up 7 bases; unmatched junction bases: 11. This CDR3 is built from 15 residues.

This clone was recorded a few times. The V call is TRBV19, the J call TRBJ2-7; D gene ambiguous. The CDR3 has 13 residues. The germline V gene has CDR1 LNHDA and CDR2 SQIVND (reference sequence). Trimming stripped 0 bases from V and 10 bases from J, with 13 bases between. CDR3 DNA sequence: TGTGCCAGTAGTATAGATCTGTCTGCAACTCAGTACTTC. Translating it yields CASSIDLSATQYF.

The chain joins TRBV19 to TRBJ2-2; D might be TRBD1 (6 bases). Germline V gives CDR1 LNHDA, CDR2 SQIVND (reference sequence). Trimming cost V 0 bases and J 3 bases, with 11 bases left between them. CDR3 size: 16 residues. The CDR3 DNA follows: TGTGCCAGTAGTATAGATTCAGGGGCGTACACCGGGGAGCTGTTTTTT. It codes for CASSIDSGAYTGELFF. Full variable domain (outside the CDR3, taken from reference TRBV19 and TRBJ2-2): DGGITQSPKYLFRKEGQNVTLSCEQNLNHDAMYWYRQDPGQGLRLIYYSQIVNDFQKGDIAEGYSVSREKKESFPLTVTSAQKNPTAFYLCASSIDSGAYTGELFFGEGSRLTVL.

This clone was seen a single time. The V call is TRBV27, the J call TRBJ1-5; the D is unclear. This CDR3 has 14 amino acids. The ends were cut back, 10 bases at V and 0 bases at J, with 13 bases in the middle. Germline assignment: CDR1 MNHEY and CDR2 SMNVEV (reference sequence). CDR3 residues: CATSPGYSNQPQHF. The CDR3 coding sequence is TGTGCCACCTCGCCGGGTTATAGCAATCAGCCCCAGCATTTT.

CDR3 sequence: CASLRENKNIQYF. In DNA, the CDR3 is TGTGCCAGCCTCCGGGAAAACAAAAACATTCAGTACTTC. The chain joins TRBV2 to TRBJ2-4, with D tentatively TRBD2 (5 bases). V lost 8 bases and J 3 bases, leaving 11 bases between the germline ends. Germline values: CDR1 SNHLY, CDR2 FYNNEI. The CDR3 spans 13 residues. The full variable domain, its missing parts supplied by reference TRBV2 and TRBJ2-4, is EPEVTQTPSHQVTQMGQEVILRCVPISNHLYFYWYRQILGQKVEFLVSFYNNEISEKSEIFDDQFSVERPDGSNFTLKIRSTKLEDSAMYFCASLRENKNIQYFGAGTRLSVL.

The chain couples TRBV24-1 to TRBJ2-1; D possibly corresponds to TRBD2 (6 bases). Deletions cut 5 bases from V and 2 bases from J, with 9 bases between. The germline V gene has CDR1 KGHDR and CDR2 SFDVKD. The CDR3 sequence is 14 residues long. The CDR3 bases are TGTGCCACCAGTGGGAGGGCCCCCTACAATGAGCAGTTCTTC. Encoded protein: CATSGRAPYNEQFF.

The gene calls are TRBV21-1 and TRBJ2-7; the table's TRBD1 call for D was not verified on the DNA. TRBV21-1 is a known pseudogene. The CDR3 is 13 amino acids. CDR3 bases: TGTGCCAGCAGCAAGGACAGGTCTTCCGAGCAGTACTTC. It yields the protein CASSKDRSSEQYF.